The sequence of this T cell receptor beta chain was determined in a study of Tregs in tolerant kidney transplant recipients. The study, taken as a whole, reports: Some patients' samples used different primers over time, so nucleotide sequences weren't comparable. This study did not directly address biological reproducibility. Validation in larger populations is needed because few patients were studied.

Trimming took off 6 bases at V and 3 bases at J, with 34 bases between the two ends. The germline V gene encodes CDR1 SGHRS and CDR2 YFSETQ. The CDR3 sequence is 22 residues long. Measured with immunoSEQ multiplex PCR; TCRdb has only the in-frame clones, and not every one. The sample holds about 77,000 clones, under 98% seen once. Unstimulated Tregs (CD4+CD25+CD127-) and CD4+CD25- non-Tregs were sorted from PBMCs. About this clone: As yet, its antigen is unknown.

This chain joins TRBV5-1 and TRBJ1-6; tentative D call: TRBD1 (5 bases). The TCR comes from a human donor who received a combined kidney and bone marrow transplant. The starting material was CD4+ T cells from blood, obtained before the transplant. CDR3 in amino acids: CASTHSPFTGTPVGIYNSPLHF. The CDR3 DNA is TGCGCCAGCACTCATTCCCCCTTCACCGGGACTCCGGTGGGGATCTATAATTCACCCCTCCACTTT.